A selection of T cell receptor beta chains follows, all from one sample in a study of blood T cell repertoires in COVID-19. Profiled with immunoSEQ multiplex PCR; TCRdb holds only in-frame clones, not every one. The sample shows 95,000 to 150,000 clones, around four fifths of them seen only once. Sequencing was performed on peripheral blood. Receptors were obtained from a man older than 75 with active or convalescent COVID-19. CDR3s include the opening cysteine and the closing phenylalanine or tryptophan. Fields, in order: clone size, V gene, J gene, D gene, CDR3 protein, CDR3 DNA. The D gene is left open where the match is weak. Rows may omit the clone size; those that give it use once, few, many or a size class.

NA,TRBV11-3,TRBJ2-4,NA,CASSLDHIAKNIQYF,TGTGCCAGCAGCTTAGATCACATAGCCAAAAACATTCAGTACTTC
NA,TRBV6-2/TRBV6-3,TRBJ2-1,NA,CASTPYSASYNEQFF,TGTGCCAGCACCCCCTATTCCGCTTCCTACAATGAGCAGTTCTTC
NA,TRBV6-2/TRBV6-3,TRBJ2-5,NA,CASSHPQETQYF,TGTGCCAGCAGTCATCCCCAAGAGACCCAGTACTTC
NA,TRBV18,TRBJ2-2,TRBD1,CASPPRQGWNTGELFF,TGTGCCAGTCCTCCCCGACAGGGGTGGAACACCGGGGAGCTGTTTTTT
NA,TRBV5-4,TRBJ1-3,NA,CASSLNQGGNTIYF,TGTGCCAGCAGCTTGAATCAGGGGGGAAACACCATATATTTT
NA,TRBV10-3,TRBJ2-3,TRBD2,CAITPGLAGGTDTQYF,TGTGCCATCACCCCCGGACTAGCGGGGGGCACAGATACGCAGTATTTT
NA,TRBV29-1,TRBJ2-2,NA,CSVERGTVGGGELFF,TGCAGCGTTGAAAGAGGTACGGTGGGTGGCGGGGAGCTGTTTTTT
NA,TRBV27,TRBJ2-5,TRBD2,CASSETSGRSRQYF,TGTGCCAGCAGTGAGACTAGCGGGCGATCTCGCCAGTACTTC
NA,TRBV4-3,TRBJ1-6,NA,CASSQGLTINSPLHF,TGCGCCAGCAGCCAAGGACTGACTATCAATTCACCCCTCCACTTT
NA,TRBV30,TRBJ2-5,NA,CAWKGGYQETQYF,TGTGCCTGGAAAGGAGGGTACCAAGAGACCCAGTACTTC
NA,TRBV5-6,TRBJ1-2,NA,CASSLDIQVSDGYTF,TGTGCCAGCAGCTTGGATATACAGGTTTCTGATGGCTACACCTTC
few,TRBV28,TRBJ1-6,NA,CASSLPRGPLHF,TGTGCCAGCAGTTTACCCAGGGGACCCCTCCACTTT
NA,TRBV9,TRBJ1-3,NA,CASSVEAGTGNTIYF,TGTGCCAGCAGCGTAGAGGCAGGCACTGGAAACACCATATATTTT
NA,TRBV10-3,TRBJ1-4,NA,CAISETGLPTNEKLFF,TGTGCCATCAGTGAGACTGGACTCCCAACTAATGAAAAACTGTTTTTT
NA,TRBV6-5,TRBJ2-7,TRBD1,CASQSVQGAVEQYF,TGTGCCAGCCAATCCGTACAGGGGGCGGTCGAGCAGTACTTC
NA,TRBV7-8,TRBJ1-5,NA,CASSLEQGQPQHF,TGTGCCAGCAGCTTAGAACAGGGACAGCCCCAGCATTTT
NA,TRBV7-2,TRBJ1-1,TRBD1,CASSIPDRGRAAEAFF,TGTGCCAGCAGCATCCCGGACAGGGGGCGAGCGGCTGAAGCTTTCTTT
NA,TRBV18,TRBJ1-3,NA,CASSPQRAISGNTIYF,TGTGCCAGCTCACCACAGCGAGCGATCTCTGGAAACACCATATATTTT
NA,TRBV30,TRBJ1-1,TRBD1,CAWSVGGQGMKLFF,TGTGCCTGGAGTGTAGGCGGACAGGGGATGAAGCTTTTCTTT
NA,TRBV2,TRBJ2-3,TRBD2,CASRPSSGGPDTQYF,TGTGCCAGCAGGCCAAGTAGCGGGGGGCCGGATACGCAGTATTTT
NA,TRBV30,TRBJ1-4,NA,CAWRGLDRATNEKLFF,TGTGCCTGGAGGGGATTGGACAGAGCAACTAATGAAAAACTGTTTTTT
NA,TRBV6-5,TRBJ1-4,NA,CASNPSGSTNEKLFF,TGTGCCAGCAATCCATCGGGGTCTACTAATGAAAAACTGTTTTTT